This TCR beta chain comes out of a study of OX40 agonist ivuxolimab in advanced cancers. In the study overall: Under the entry rules, prior anti-PD-1, anti-PD-L1 or anti-CTLA-4 therapy was allowed, and roughly 41% had some. Study-level points and caveats: Dosing at 0.1 to 3.0 mg/kg was accompanied by clonal expansion of CD4+ and CD8+ blood T cells by week 6. The specificity for antigen of the expanded peripheral T cells was not determined.

Profiled with immunoSEQ multiplex PCR; TCRdb holds only in-frame clones, not every one. The table lists around 80,000 clones, about 88% of them singletons. Germline V CDR1 and CDR2: MDHEN, SYDVKM. V dropped 1 base and J dropped 0; count of bases not matched to a gene: 12. The CDR3 is 20 residues long. Comment on this clone: Its specificity is not known.

The input for sequencing was CD4+ or CD8+ T cells sorted from blood, taken in a trial of the OX40 agonist ivuxolimab. This clonotype was sampled from an adult with an advanced solid tumor such as melanoma, head and neck, liver or kidney cancer. The chain joins TRBV28 to TRBJ2-1, with 10 bases matching TRBD2. The CDR3 here is CASSLLGGPSGRGSYNEQFF. The CDR3 nucleotides are TGTGCCAGCAGTTTATTGGGGGGCCCTAGCGGGAGAGGCTCCTACAATGAGCAGTTCTTC.